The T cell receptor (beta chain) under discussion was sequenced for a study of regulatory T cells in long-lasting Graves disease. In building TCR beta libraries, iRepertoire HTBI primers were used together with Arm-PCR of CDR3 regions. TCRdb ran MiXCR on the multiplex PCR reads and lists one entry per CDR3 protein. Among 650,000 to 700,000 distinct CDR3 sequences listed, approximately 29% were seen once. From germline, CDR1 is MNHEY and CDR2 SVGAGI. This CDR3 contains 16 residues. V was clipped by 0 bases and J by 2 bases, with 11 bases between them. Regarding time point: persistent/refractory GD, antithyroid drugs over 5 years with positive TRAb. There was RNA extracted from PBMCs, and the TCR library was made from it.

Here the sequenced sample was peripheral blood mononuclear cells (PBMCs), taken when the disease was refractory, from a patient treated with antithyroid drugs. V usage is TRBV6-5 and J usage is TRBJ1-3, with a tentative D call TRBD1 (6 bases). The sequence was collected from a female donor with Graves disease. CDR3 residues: CASSYSGNRAGNTIYF. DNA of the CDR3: TGTGCCAGCAGTTACTCGGGTAACAGGGCTGGAAACACCATATATTTT.